This entry features one T cell receptor beta chain sequence. The data were produced by immunoSEQ multiplex PCR, yet TCRdb's version contains in-frame clones alone and is incomplete. The repertoire holds about 240,000 clones, with around 82% as singletons. This entry is derived from a study of Tregs in tolerant kidney transplant recipients. Unstimulated regulatory T cells (CD4+CD25+CD127-), CD4+CD25- non-regulatory cells, CD4 and CD8 cells were FACS-sorted from thawed PBMCs. Trimming cost V 5 bases and J 0 bases, with 16 bases left between them. The CDR3 loop spans 16 amino acids. Looked up from germline, CDR1 is MDHEN and CDR2 is SYDVKM.

Sequences were obtained from CD4+ T cells from blood. This sequence joins TRBV28 and TRBJ1-1; D gene uncertain. The receptor's source is a human donor in good health. CDR3 residues: CASSPLGVGMNTEAFF. The DNA for the CDR3 is TGTGCCAGCAGTCCCCTCGGCGTGGGGATGAACACTGAAGCTTTCTTT.